One sample yielded the 27 T cell receptor beta chains listed below, sequenced in a study of T cells in Graves' hyperthyroidism and ophthalmopathy. There were TCR beta CDR3 regions amplified from RNA transcripts. The HTBI primer set was used in a first-round RT-PCR of the TCR CDR3. TCRdb reprocessed the multiplex PCR reads via MiXCR and lists one record per CDR3 protein. The table includes some 250,000 distinct CDR3 sequences, about 14% detected once. The material sequenced was blood. The source of these receptors is a woman aged 40-49 years with Graves' hyperthyroidism that later progressed to Graves' ophthalmopathy.

The chain uses TRBV5-1 and TRBJ2-1, with TRBD2 as a possible D gene (6 bases). The germline gives CDR1 SGHRS, CDR2 YFSETQ. The CDR3 is 16 residues long. V was cut by 4 bases and J by 0 bases, with 14 bases left in between. CDR3 amino acids: CASSKDGGFSYNEQFF. The CDR3 bases are TGCGCCAGCAGCAAGGACGGAGGGTTCTCCTACAATGAGCAGTTCTTC.

About this clonotype: This may be a read error: a much more frequent sequence differs by one nucleotide. CDR3 coding DNA: TGTGCCAGCAGTTGCCTCTTAGACTACAATGAGCAGTTCTTC. It encodes CASSCLLDYNEQFF. The chain joins TRBV6-5 to TRBJ2-1; no definite D call. Trimming stripped 4 bases from V and 3 bases from J, with 10 bases between. Germline V CDR1 and CDR2: MNHEY, SVGAGI. The CDR3 contains 14 residues.

At least ten counts were recorded for this clonotype. V gene TRBV5-6 combines with J gene TRBJ1-1, with D hard to call. V lost 2 bases to trimming and J lost 1 base, with 6 bases between them. The CDR3 totals 13 residues. Looked up from germline, CDR1 is SGHDT and CDR2 is YYEEEE. The CDR3 protein is CASSFERNTEAFF. CDR3 DNA sequence: TGTGCCAGCAGCTTCGAGAGGAACACTGAAGCTTTCTTT. Complete variable domain (other parts from reference TRBV5-6 and TRBJ1-1): DAGVTQSPTHLIKTRGQQVTLRCSPKSGHDTVSWYQQALGQGPQFIFQYYEEEERQRGNFPDRFSGHQFPNYSSELNVNALLLGDSALYLCASSFERNTEAFFGQGTRLTVV.

In its sample, this clonotype was seen many times. This chain links TRBV15 with TRBJ2-5; TRBD2 might be the D (6 bases). This CDR3 is 14 amino acids long. Germline V gene data show CDR1 as LNHNV and CDR2 as YYDKDF (reference sequence). The germline V and J ends were trimmed by 3 bases and 7 bases, with 15 bases remaining between them. This chain's CDR3 is CATSSRGIGGTQYF. The CDR3 region has the DNA TGTGCCACCAGCAGTAGAGGGATCGGGGGGACCCAGTACTTC.

This clonotype has ten or more counts. CDR3 residues: CASSTPGRNSPLHF. CDR3 sequence (DNA): TGTGCCAGTAGTACACCGGGACGAAATTCACCCCTCCACTTT. The gene calls are TRBV19 and TRBJ1-6; D perhaps matches TRBD1 (5 bases). The V and J ends lost 4 bases and 7 bases respectively, with 11 bases between them. Germline loops: CDR1 LNHDA, CDR2 SQIVND (reference sequence). The CDR3 covers 14 residues.

Points on this clonotype: Its ends do not fully match the called genes, so a read error is possible. V usage is TRBV11-2 and J usage is TRBJ2-1; weak D call: TRBD2 (7 bases). This CDR3 contains 15 residues. Per germline, CDR1 SGHAT and CDR2 FQNNGV. CDR3 region: CASSPGEGRLNEQIF. The CDR3 DNA reads TGCGCCAGCAGCCCAGGGGAGGGGCGCCTAAATGAGCAGATCTTC. Combining the CDR3 with reference TRBV11-2 and TRBJ2-1 gives the whole variable domain EAGVAQSPRYKIIEKRQSVAFWCNPISGHATLYWYQQILGQGPKLLIQFQNNGVVDDSQLPKDRFSAERLKGVDSTLKIQPAKLEDSAVYLCASSPGEGRLNEQIFGPGTRLTVL.

This clonotype has at least ten counts. CDR3 in DNA: TGTGCCAGCAGCTTAAAGTCAGATACGCAGTATTTT. Its translation is CASSLKSDTQYF. This sequence joins TRBV5-6 and TRBJ2-3; D uncertain. The germline V and J ends were trimmed by 2 bases and 4 bases, with 5 bases remaining between them. Germline V gene lookup returns CDR1 SGHDT and CDR2 YYEEEE. The CDR3 is 12 amino acids.

This clonotype showed up just a few times. Sequence at one end of the junction differs from germline and may be a read error. The chain carries TRBV2 and TRBJ2-7, with 9 bases identical to TRBD2. This CDR3 region has 17 residues. CDR1 SNHLY and CDR2 FYNNEI come from the germline V gene. This CDR3 reads CASSEVSTSGLNYEQYF. The CDR3 DNA reads TGTGCCAGCAGTGAAGTCTCTACTAGCGGGCTCAACTACGAGCAGTACTTT.

In this sample, this clonotype turned up many times. This chain joins TRBV4-1 and TRBJ2-5; a weak D match, TRBD1 (6 bases). V lost 3 bases to trimming and J lost 2 bases, with 19 bases between them. Germline CDR1 MGHRA, CDR2 YSYEKL. This CDR3 region has 17 residues. The CDR3 sequence: CASSQDHLGQPQETQYF. CDR3 DNA: TGCGCCAGCAGCCAGGATCACCTAGGACAGCCTCAAGAGACCCAGTACTTC.

Turning to this clonotype: In this CDR3 the conserved last residue, phenylalanine or tryptophan, is missing, so a read error is likely. The V gene is TRBV30, the J gene TRBJ2-5, with TRBD2 as a possible D gene (5 bases). Per the germline V gene, CDR1 is GTSNPN and CDR2 is SVGIG (reference sequence). The CDR3 loop spans 15 amino acids. V lost 2 bases, J lost 2 bases, and 15 bases lay in between. The CDR3 nucleotides read TGTGCCTGGAGTCACCCCGGGATTTTACAAGAGACCCAGTACCTC. Amino acids: CAWSHPGILQETQYL.

This clonotype was picked up many times. The chain uses TRBV20-1 and TRBJ2-1; 13 positions agree with TRBD2. CDR3 length: 18 amino acids. Trimming removed 0 bases from V and 2 bases from J; junction bases left unmatched: 7. Per germline, CDR1 DFQATT and CDR2 SNEGSKA (reference sequence). CDR3 DNA sequence: TGCAGTGCTAGAGATCCGGCACTAGCGGGAGGGCCCTACAATGAGCAGTTCTTC. It is translated as CSARDPALAGGPYNEQFF.

The chain uses TRBV5-1 and TRBJ2-1, with 10 bases lining up with TRBD1. With 3 bases clipped from V and 8 bases from J, the junction kept 2 bases outside the gene matches. Germline CDR1 is SGHRS and CDR2 is YFSETQ. CDR3 length equals 13 residues. CDR3 in DNA: TGCGCCAGCAGCTGGGACAGGGGCGATGAGCAGTTCTTC. Its protein is CASSWDRGDEQFF. The whole variable domain, remainder taken from reference TRBV5-1 and TRBJ2-1, is KAGVTQTPRYLIKTRGQQVTLSCSPISGHRSVSWYQQTPGQGLQFLFEYFSETQRNKGNFPGRFSGRQFSNSRSEMNVSTLELGDSALYLCASSWDRGDEQFFGPGTRLTVL.

The chain is built from TRBV28 and TRBJ2-6, with D maybe TRBD1 (5 bases). CDR1 is MDHEN, CDR2 SYDVKM, per germline. Trimming removed 4 bases from V and 0 bases from J, with 7 bases in between. The CDR3 is 15 amino acids. The DNA of the CDR3 is TGTGCCAGCAGTTCAGGGTCCTCTGGGGCCAACGTCCTGACTTTC. As protein: CASSSGSSGANVLTF.

The rearrangement joins TRBV4-1 to TRBJ2-7, with 9 bases lining up with TRBD2. The CDR3 length is 15 residues. The junction had 8 bases not matched to a gene; V was cut back by 1 base and J by 7 bases. Germline CDR1 reads MGHRA; CDR2 reads YSYEKL. CDR3 in amino acids: CASSQGVAGAEEQYF. CDR3 coding DNA: TGCGCCAGCAGCCAAGGTGTAGCGGGAGCTGAAGAGCAGTACTTC.

The chain employs TRBV5-4 and TRBJ2-3; a possible D gene is TRBD2 (5 bases). V lost 1 base and J lost 2, with 17 bases in between. The germline gives CDR1 SGHNT, CDR2 YYREEE (reference sequence). The CDR3 runs 17 residues. The CDR3 region has the DNA TGTGCCAGCAGCTTGTTGGGCGTTGCGGGCCCCACAGATACGCAGTATTTT. Translated, it gives CASSLLGVAGPTDTQYF.

Ten or more counts support this clonotype. J is TRBJ2-3 and V is TRBV12-3 or TRBV12-4; 9 bases match TRBD1. The V segment lost 8 bases and the J segment 2 bases; nucleotides outside the gene matches: 8. The CDR3 runs 15 residues. CDR3 protein: CASDGQGKYTDTQYF. The DNA for the CDR3 is TGTGCCAGCGATGGACAGGGGAAGTACACAGATACGCAGTATTTT.

Ten or more counts support this clonotype. J is TRBJ1-2 and V is TRBV6-1; TRBD1 agrees at 7 bases. The CDR3 consists of 13 residues. Germline CDR1 is MNHNS and CDR2 is SASEGT. Losses at the gene ends were 5 bases for V and 8 bases for J; bases not matched to a gene: 8. CDR3 in DNA: TGTGCCAGCAGTTGGAGGACAGGTCAAGGCTACACCTTC. This codes for CASSWRTGQGYTF.

This clonotype was counted between two and nine times. The V call is TRBV2, the J call TRBJ2-7, with 9 bases fitting TRBD2. The V segment lost 8 bases and the J segment 3 bases; nucleotides outside the gene matches: 11. This CDR3 contains 15 residues. Germline values: CDR1 SNHLY, CDR2 FYNNEI. The CDR3 coding sequence is TGTGCCAGCTTTGAAGATGGGCGGGAGGGCTACGAGCAGTACTTC. Its translation is CASFEDGREGYEQYF.

In its sample, this clonotype was seen many times. The V call is TRBV6-2 or TRBV6-3, the J call TRBJ2-7; 9 bases map to TRBD1. Germline loops: CDR1 MNHEY, CDR2 SVGEGT. Germline trimming cut 2 bases from V and 2 bases from J; bases unmatched to any gene: 13. The CDR3 totals 18 residues. The CDR3 reads CASSYPTLPGQGPYEQYF. The DNA for the CDR3 is TGTGCCAGCAGTTACCCCACCCTACCGGGACAGGGACCCTACGAGCAGTACTTC.

The rearrangement uses TRBV7-9 and TRBJ1-1, with D perhaps matching TRBD1 (6 bases). Germline CDR1 SEHNR, CDR2 FQNEAQ (reference sequence). Trimming pared 1 base from V and 1 base from J, leaving 16 bases between. The CDR3 has 17 residues. CDR3 loop: CASSLDHYDRRNTEAFF. The DNA for the CDR3 is TGTGCCAGCAGCTTAGATCATTACGACAGGAGGAACACTGAAGCTTTCTTT. Full variable domain (outside the CDR3, taken from reference TRBV7-9 and TRBJ1-1): DTGVSQNPRHKITKRGQNVTFRCDPISEHNRLYWYRQTLGQGPEFLTYFQNEAQLEKSRLLSDRFSAERPKGSFSTLEIQRTEQGDSAMYLCASSLDHYDRRNTEAFFGQGTRLTVV.

This clonotype was recorded at least ten times. The genes are TRBV6-1 and TRBJ2-7, with D possibly TRBD1 on 5 matching bases. CDR1 and CDR2 from the germline V gene are MNHNS and SASEGT. The CDR3 sequence is 14 residues long. V lost 11 bases to trimming and J lost 2 bases, with 19 bases between them. CDR3 sequence (DNA): TGTGCCGGCTCGCGACAGACGGAAACCTACGAGCAGTACTTC. Its protein product is CAGSRQTETYEQYF.

This clonotype was seen ten or more times. V is TRBV28 and J is TRBJ1-2; 7 bases line up with TRBD1. CDR1 and CDR2 (germline): MDHEN, SYDVKM. The V and J ends lost 3 bases and 5 bases, in that order; junction bases with no gene match: 12. The CDR3 loop spans 16 amino acids. CDR3 bases: TGTGCCAGCAGTTTTTTCCTATCGGGACAGCCATATGGCTACACCTTC. It specifies CASSFFLSGQPYGYTF.

Comment on this clonotype: Germline and junction disagree at one end, which may indicate a read error. The chain recombines TRBV30 with TRBJ1-2, with D possibly being TRBD1 (6 bases). The germline V gene has CDR1 GTSNPN and CDR2 SVGIG (reference sequence). The CDR3 has 11 residues. The CDR3 region has the DNA TGTGCCTGGAGCGGGGGCTATGGCTACATCTTC. Protein: CAWSGGYGYIF.

The sample holds many counts of this clonotype. J is TRBJ2-7 and V is TRBV13; D is undetermined. The germline V gene encodes CDR1 PRHDT and CDR2 FYEKMQ (reference sequence). CDR3 size: 14 residues. With 3 bases removed from V and 6 bases from J, the gap between germline ends came to 15 bases. CDR3 residues: CASSLWSTPSEQYF. The CDR3 region has the DNA TGTGCCAGCAGCTTGTGGTCCACCCCGAGCGAGCAGTACTTC.

This clonotype has at least ten counts. V usage is TRBV5-1 and J usage is TRBJ1-2, with D perhaps TRBD1 (5 bases). CDR1 SGHRS and CDR2 YFSETQ come from the germline V gene. This CDR3 has 15 amino acids. Trimming took off 0 bases at V and 8 bases at J, with 17 bases between the two ends. Written as DNA, the CDR3 is TGCGCCAGCAGCTTGGGTTTTAAGGGGACGAGGGGCTACACCTTC. Translation: CASSLGFKGTRGYTF.

This clonotype was detected only a few times. The chain couples TRBV7-9 to TRBJ1-4; 7 nucleotides agree with TRBD1. The length of the CDR3 is 16 residues. The V gene end was trimmed by 5 bases and the J gene end by 0 bases; junction bases not matched to a gene: 6. CDR1 is SEHNR, CDR2 FQNEAQ, per germline (reference sequence). CDR3 sequence (DNA): TGTGCCAGCAGCGCGGACAGGAGTGCAACTAATGAAAAACTGTTTTTT. This gives the protein CASSADRSATNEKLFF.

The chain employs TRBV28 and TRBJ2-1; 8 bases agree with TRBD2. V shed 5 bases and J 7 bases; nucleotides not matched to a gene: 10. The V gene's germline CDR1 is MDHEN and CDR2 SYDVKM. CDR3 length equals 15 residues. CDR3 residues: CASSGGAGEDNEQFF. The DNA for the CDR3 is TGTGCCAGCAGTGGGGGAGCGGGAGAAGATAATGAGCAGTTCTTC.